This T cell receptor beta chain was sequenced in a study of OX40 agonist ivuxolimab in advanced cancers. The assay was immunoSEQ multiplex PCR, and TCRdb's table has in-frame clones only and misses some. The table lists about 31,000 clones, around nine tenths of them singletons. CDR3 length: 14 residues. Trimming stripped 2 bases from V and 4 bases from J, with 8 bases between. The germline V gene has CDR1 SNHLY and CDR2 FYNNEI. The TCR comes from an adult with an advanced solid tumor such as melanoma, head and neck, liver or kidney cancer. The chain links TRBV2 to TRBJ2-2; D not resolved. Sequencing used CD4+ or CD8+ T cells sorted from blood, obtained in a trial of the OX40 agonist ivuxolimab. The CDR3 sequence: CASSELVITGELFF. The CDR3 DNA follows: TGTGCCAGCAGTGAATTAGTAATCACCGGGGAGCTGTTTTTT.